These 16 T cell receptor beta chains came from one sample sequenced in a study of shared clonotypes between healthy human individuals. Naive CD8 populations comprised CD45RO-negative cells positively selected for CCR7, excluding terminally differentiated effector memory CD45RA+ cells. The repertoire was sequenced with immunoSEQ multiplex PCR; TCRdb's copy has only in-frame clones and lacks some. The table has around 2,000,000 clones, about 95% seen once. Sequenced input: naive CD8+ T cells sorted from blood. The source is a man between 18 and 35 years old in good health.

The chain recombines TRBV11-2 with TRBJ2-5, with D maybe TRBD2 (6 bases). The CDR3 is 14 residues long. V was clipped by 7 bases and J by 5 bases, with 17 bases between them. CDR1 is SGHAT, CDR2 FQNNGV, per germline. In DNA form, the CDR3 reads TGTGCCAGCACGCGACTAGGCCGTTGGGAGACCCAGTACTTC. Its protein is CASTRLGRWETQYF.

The chain links TRBV27 to TRBJ2-7; TRBD2 matches 7 bases. V gave up 3 bases and J gave up 2 bases; unmatched junction bases: 4. CDR3 length equals 14 residues. CDR1 MNHEY and CDR2 SMNVEV come from the germline V gene (reference sequence). The CDR3 region is CASSFLTSPYEQYF. The CDR3 nucleotides are TGTGCCAGCAGTTTCTTGACTAGCCCCTACGAGCAGTACTTC.

This chain links TRBV4-3 with TRBJ2-1, with D possibly matching TRBD2 (6 bases). The CDR3 has 17 residues. V lost 0 bases and J lost 0, with 12 bases in between. The germline CDR1 and CDR2 sequences are LGHNA and YSLEER. CDR3 DNA sequence: TGCGCCAGCAGCCAAGATTTAGGCGGGAACTCCTACAATGAGCAGTTCTTC. The encoded protein is CASSQDLGGNSYNEQFF.

V is TRBV19 and J is TRBJ2-5, with D perhaps TRBD1 or TRBD2 (5 bases each). This CDR3 is built from 13 residues. CDR1 and CDR2 (germline): LNHDA, SQIVND (reference sequence). Trimming left V 7 bases short and J 1 base short, with 10 bases between. The DNA for the CDR3 is TGTGCCAGTACGGGACGGAGCCAAGAGACCCAGTACTTC. As protein: CASTGRSQETQYF.

The chain couples TRBV30 to TRBJ1-4, with D unclear. V shed 1 base and J shed 0 bases, with 9 bases lying between them. CDR1 is GTSNPN, CDR2 SVGIG, per germline (reference sequence). The CDR3 length is 15 residues. The CDR3 bases are TGTGCCTGGAGTGCTGGACCTGCAACTAATGAAAAACTGTTTTTT. Its translation: CAWSAGPATNEKLFF.

This rearrangement joins TRBV15 to TRBJ1-5; no reliable D call. The V gene's germline CDR1 is LNHNV and CDR2 YYDKDF (reference sequence). This CDR3 region has 14 residues. Trimming removed 0 bases from V and 4 bases from J, with 7 bases in between. Here the CDR3 reads CATSRDGVNQPQHF. For the CDR3, the DNA is TGTGCCACCAGCAGAGATGGGGTAAATCAGCCCCAGCATTTT.

This chain joins TRBV9 and TRBJ1-2, with TRBD1 matching over 7 bases. Germline trimming cut 4 bases from V and 6 bases from J; bases unmatched to any gene: 9. The CDR3 loop spans 14 amino acids. Germline-derived CDR1 and CDR2 are SGDLS and YYNGEE. CDR3 loop: CASSPPTGSNGYTF. The CDR3 nucleotides are TGTGCCAGCAGCCCCCCGACAGGGAGCAATGGCTACACCTTC. Based on the CDR3 plus reference TRBV9 and TRBJ1-2, the full variable domain is DSGVTQTPKHLITATGQRVTLRCSPRSGDLSVYWYQQSLDQGLQFLIQYYNGEERAKGNILERFSAQQFPDLHSELNLSSLELGDSALYFCASSPPTGSNGYTFGSGTRLTVV.

The rearrangement uses TRBV5-4 and TRBJ2-5; D is unresolved. Germline values: CDR1 SGHNT, CDR2 YYREEE (reference sequence). The CDR3 runs to 17 residues. The V and J ends lost 0 bases and 0 bases respectively, with 15 bases between them. CDR3 coding DNA: TGTGCCAGCAGCTTGGGTACAGCCCCAGACTACCAAGAGACCCAGTACTTC. Its protein is CASSLGTAPDYQETQYF.

The rearrangement uses TRBV6-1 and TRBJ2-7; 7 nucleotides agree with TRBD2. The germline V gene has CDR1 MNHNS and CDR2 SASEGT. The CDR3 length is 15 residues. Germline trimming cut 1 base from V and 3 bases from J; bases unmatched to any gene: 6. CDR3 in amino acids: CASSEGPGLGYEQYF. CDR3 nucleotide sequence: TGTGCCAGCAGTGAAGGCCCCGGACTAGGCTACGAGCAGTACTTC.

This clone was observed a few times. This sample includes further DNA sequences coding for the same CDR3. V is TRBV2 and J is TRBJ2-5; 9 bases are shared with TRBD2. Per the germline V gene, CDR1 is SNHLY and CDR2 is FYNNEI. Trimming removed 8 bases from V and 4 bases from J; junction bases left unmatched: 2. The CDR3 length is 12 residues. CDR3 region: CASELAGETQYF. Here the CDR3 DNA reads TGTGCCAGCGAACTAGCGGGAGAGACCCAGTACTTC.

The V gene is TRBV6-5, the J gene TRBJ2-1; D perhaps matches TRBD2 (6 bases). Germline CDR1 reads MNHEY; CDR2 reads SVGAGI. V shed 7 bases and J shed 1 base, with 8 bases lying between them. The CDR3 length is 13 residues. The CDR3 spells CASIGGSYNEQFF. The CDR3, as DNA: TGTGCCAGCATCGGGGGATCCTACAATGAGCAGTTCTTC.

Note on this clone: Additional DNA sequences in this sample encode the identical CDR3. CDR3 protein: CASSLGGPQPQHF. The CDR3 DNA reads as TGTGCCAGCAGTTTAGGGGGGCCCCAGCCCCAGCATTTT. The chain carries TRBV28 and TRBJ1-5; possible D gene TRBD1, 6 bases. The germline CDR1 and CDR2 sequences are MDHEN and SYDVKM. The CDR3 consists of 13 residues. The V and J ends lost 2 bases and 7 bases respectively, with 9 bases between them.

The rearrangement links TRBV27 to TRBJ2-7; possible D gene TRBD2, 5 bases. CDR1 and CDR2 (germline): MNHEY, SMNVEV (reference sequence). Trimming pared 4 bases from V and 2 bases from J, leaving 12 bases between. This CDR3 spans 14 amino acids. CDR3 nucleotides: TGTGCCAGCAGTTCCCGAGGGAACCCCTACGAGCAGTACTTC. Protein product: CASSSRGNPYEQYF.

A word on this clone: Other nucleotide sequences in the sample specify the same CDR3. The gene calls are TRBV28 and TRBJ1-1; D remains unclear. The V gene lost 3 bases and the J gene lost 8 bases, with 7 bases spanning the gap. Germline V gene sequence: CDR1 MDHEN, CDR2 SYDVKM. This CDR3 is 11 amino acids long. The CDR3: CASSLGGEAFF. The DNA of the CDR3 is TGTGCCAGCAGTTTGGGTGGGGAAGCTTTCTTT.

The gene calls are TRBV6-5 and TRBJ2-1; D is perhaps TRBD2 (7 bases). The CDR3 length is 15 residues. Trimming cost V 4 bases and J 2 bases, with 12 bases left between them. Germline V gene lookup returns CDR1 MNHEY and CDR2 SVGAGI. CDR3 in DNA: TGTGCCAGCAGTTCGCTGCGGGGGCCCTACAATGAGCAGTTCTTC. Encoded protein: CASSSLRGPYNEQFF.

This chain joins TRBV7-9 and TRBJ2-3; the D gene is possibly TRBD2 (6 bases). From germline, CDR1 is SEHNR and CDR2 FQNEAQ (reference sequence). The CDR3 is 14 residues long. The germline V and J ends were trimmed by 5 bases and 3 bases, with 12 bases remaining between them. The CDR3 region is CASSPGTATDTQYF. For the CDR3, the DNA is TGTGCCAGCAGCCCGGGGACTGCTACAGATACGCAGTATTTT.